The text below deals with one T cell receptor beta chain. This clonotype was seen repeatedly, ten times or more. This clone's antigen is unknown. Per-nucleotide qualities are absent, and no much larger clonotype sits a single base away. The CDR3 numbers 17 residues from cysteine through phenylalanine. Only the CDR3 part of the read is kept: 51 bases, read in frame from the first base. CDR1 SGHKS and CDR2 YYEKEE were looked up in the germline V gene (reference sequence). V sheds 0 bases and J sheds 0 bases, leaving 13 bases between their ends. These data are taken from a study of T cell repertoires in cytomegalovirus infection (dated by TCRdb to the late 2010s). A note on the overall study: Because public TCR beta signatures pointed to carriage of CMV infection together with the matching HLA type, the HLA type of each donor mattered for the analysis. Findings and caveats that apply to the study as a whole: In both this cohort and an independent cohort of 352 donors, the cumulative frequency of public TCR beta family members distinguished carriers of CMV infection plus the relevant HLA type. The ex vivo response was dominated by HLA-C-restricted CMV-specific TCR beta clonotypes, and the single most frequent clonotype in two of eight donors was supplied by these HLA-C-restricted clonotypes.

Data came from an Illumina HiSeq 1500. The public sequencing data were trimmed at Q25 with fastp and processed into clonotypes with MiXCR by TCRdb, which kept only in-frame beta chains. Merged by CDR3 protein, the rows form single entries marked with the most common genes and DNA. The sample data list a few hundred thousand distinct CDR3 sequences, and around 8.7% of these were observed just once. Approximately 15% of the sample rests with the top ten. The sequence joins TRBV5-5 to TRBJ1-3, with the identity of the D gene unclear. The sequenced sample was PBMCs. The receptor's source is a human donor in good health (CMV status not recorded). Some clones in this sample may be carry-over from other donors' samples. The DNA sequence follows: TGTGCCAGCAGCTTGGAATTAGGACCAACCTCTGGAAACACCATATATTTT. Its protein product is CASSLELGPTSGNTIYF.